This T cell receptor beta chain was identified in a study of blood T cell repertoires in COVID-19. All enrollees were roughly 18 to 95 years old and from fewer than 25 US areas. Participants' own reports of clinical history determined their cohort assignment. The protocol was immunoSEQ multiplex PCR, while the TCRdb copy is restricted to in-frame clones and leaves out a portion. The sample contains roughly 280,000 clones, around 93% of which appear only once. Germline CDR1 reads SGHAT; CDR2 reads FQNNGV. Trimming took off 0 bases at V and 6 bases at J, with 18 bases between the two ends. CDR3 length: 16 residues.

The material sequenced was PBMCs or T cells enriched from blood (not recorded which). The chain links TRBV11-2 to TRBJ2-7, with D maybe TRBD2 (6 bases). This receptor was taken from a man aged 35-49 years who had been exposed to COVID-19. The CDR3 protein is CASSLDYRLEISEQYF. As DNA, the CDR3 is TGTGCCAGCAGCTTAGATTATCGACTAGAAATTTCCGAGCAGTACTTC.